This TCR beta chain was documented in a study of vaccination effects on CD4 cells after COVID-19. The length of the CDR3 is 15 residues. Germline CDR1 and CDR2: LNHDA and SQIVND (reference sequence). Before sequencing, viral peptide pools were used by the ViraFEST assay to expand antigen-specific CD4+ T cells. CD4+ T cells were isolated after less than 13 days of culture. The participants, recipients of two vaccine doses, got either BNT162b2 or mRNA-1273. TCRdb's copy holds only in-frame clones and misses some; the assay was immunoSEQ multiplex PCR. The table records fewer than 35,000 clones, roughly 76% of them present only once. With respect to this clone: Antigen: not known. The junction departs from the called germline gene at one end, perhaps through a read error.

Sequenced here: CD4+ T cells from PBMCs cultured with SARS-CoV-2 spike peptides, sampled after COVID-19 vaccination. The rearrangement joins TRBV19 to TRBJ1-1; 8 bases are a match to TRBD1. This sequence originates from a human donor who received a COVID-19 vaccine. Some clones in this sample may be carry-over from other donors' samples. CDR3 bases: TGTACCAGTAGTGCCCCAGGGGGCCCCAACACTGAAGCTTTCTTT. This sequence encodes CTSSAPGGPNTEAFF.